These 14 T cell receptor beta chains originate from one sample sequenced in a study of blood T cell repertoires in COVID-19. Repertoires were generated with immunoSEQ multiplex PCR, while TCRdb's copy carries only in-frame clones and drops some. Of about 150,000 clones in the sample, roughly four fifths were seen once. Source material: peripheral blood. All receptors come from a woman aged 60-75 years with COVID-19, enrolled during active disease.

The V gene is TRBV7-3, the J gene TRBJ2-2; 15 nucleotides align to TRBD2. Germline CDR1 and CDR2: SGHTA and FQGTGA. V lost 1 base to trimming and J lost 6 bases; unmatched junction nucleotides: 6. This CDR3 is built from 18 residues. DNA for the CDR3: TGTGCCAGCAGCTTAAGGGGACTAGCGGGAGGTGACCCCGGGGAGCTGTTTTTT. Translated: CASSLRGLAGGDPGELFF.

The rearrangement uses TRBV6-1 and TRBJ2-7; D might be TRBD2 (6 bases). CDR1 and CDR2 from the germline V gene are MNHNS and SASEGT. Trimming removed 0 bases at V and 3 bases at J, with 15 bases between. The CDR3 runs 16 residues. As DNA, the CDR3 is TGTGCCAGCAGTGAAGCTAAGACTAGACCTCTCTACGAGCAGTACTTC. Its translation is CASSEAKTRPLYEQYF.

This clone was seen a handful of times. V is TRBV3-1 (or the pseudogene TRBV3-2) and J is TRBJ2-1; 10 nucleotides align to TRBD1. This CDR3 region has 16 residues. V trimming: 4 bases; J trimming: 6 bases; junction bases outside the gene matches: 9. Germline V gene data show CDR1 as LGHDT and CDR2 as YNNKEL (reference sequence). The CDR3 bases are TGTGCCAGCAGCCCAATCAGCAGGACAGGGGGCAATGAGCAGTTCTTC. Protein sequence: CASSPISRTGGNEQFF.

The genes are TRBV19 and TRBJ1-1; D is possibly TRBD1 (6 bases). The CDR3 runs to 13 residues. Trimming cost V 6 bases and J 4 bases, with 12 bases left between them. CDR1 LNHDA and CDR2 SQIVND come from the germline V gene (reference sequence). In DNA form, the CDR3 reads TGTGCCAGTAGCGCAGGGGACGCCACTGAAGCTTTCTTT. The encoded protein is CASSAGDATEAFF.

The V and J genes are TRBV5-1 and TRBJ2-7, with 9 nucleotides matching TRBD2. CDR3 length: 17 amino acids. V lost 4 bases to trimming and J lost 0 bases; unmatched junction nucleotides: 11. CDR1 and CDR2 from the germline V gene are SGHRS and YFSETQ. The CDR3 DNA sequence: TGCGCCAGCAGCCTCCGAGCGGGGGGCGGGAGCTCCTACGAGCAGTACTTC. Protein product: CASSLRAGGGSSYEQYF.

V and J are TRBV10-3 and TRBJ1-2; D remains ambiguous. The CDR3 extends over 15 amino acids. V was clipped by 4 bases and J by 2 bases, with 14 bases between them. Germline assignment: CDR1 ENHRY and CDR2 SYGVKD. The CDR3 coding sequence is TGTGCCATCAGTGGCGGGCCTATGGAGAACTATGGCTACACCTTC. Translation: CAISGGPMENYGYTF.

The V call is TRBV25-1, the J call TRBJ2-4; 13 bases agree with TRBD2. Per germline, CDR1 MGHDK and CDR2 SYGVNS. V trimming: 6 bases; J trimming: 1 base; junction bases outside the gene matches: 3. CDR3 length: 16 residues. In DNA form, the CDR3 reads TGTGCCAGCAGAGGGACTAGCGGGATTGCCAAAAACATTCAGTACTTC. This translates into CASRGTSGIAKNIQYF.

The rearrangement uses TRBV9 and TRBJ1-2; 12 bases map to TRBD1. The germline V gene encodes CDR1 SGDLS and CDR2 YYNGEE. CDR3 size: 13 residues. With 4 bases clipped from V and 14 bases from J, the junction kept 9 bases outside the gene matches. CDR3 sequence: CASSSGTGGLGTF. The CDR3 nucleotides read TGTGCCAGCAGCTCCGGGACAGGGGGCCTGGGGACCTTC. Using reference TRBV9 and TRBJ1-2 for the parts outside the CDR3, the full variable domain is DSGVTQTPKHLITATGQRVTLRCSPRSGDLSVYWYQQSLDQGLQFLIQYYNGEERAKGNILERFSAQQFPDLHSELNLSSLELGDSALYFCASSSGTGGLGTFGSGTRLTVV.

The chain links TRBV7-9 to TRBJ1-2, with D possibly TRBD1 on 6 matching bases. Germline V gene lookup returns CDR1 SEHNR and CDR2 FQNEAQ (reference sequence). The CDR3 runs to 14 residues. V lost 2 bases, J lost 9 bases, and 16 bases lay in between. The CDR3 DNA reads TGTGCCAGCAGCTTAAATTATGGGGGGGCGAGCTACACCTTC. As protein: CASSLNYGGASYTF. Full variable domain (outside the CDR3, taken from reference TRBV7-9 and TRBJ1-2): DTGVSQNPRHKITKRGQNVTFRCDPISEHNRLYWYRQTLGQGPEFLTYFQNEAQLEKSRLLSDRFSAERPKGSFSTLEIQRTEQGDSAMYLCASSLNYGGASYTFGSGTRLTVV.

V gene TRBV18 combines with J gene TRBJ2-5; TRBD1 agrees at 9 bases. V shed 2 bases and J 5 bases; nucleotides not matched to a gene: 3. CDR3 length: 14 residues. Germline V lookup: CDR1 KGHSH, CDR2 LQKENI. CDR3 sequence reads: CASSPGDRGETQYF. The CDR3 coding sequence is TGTGCCAGCTCACCAGGAGACAGGGGGGAGACCCAGTACTTC.

The rearrangement uses TRBV6-6 and TRBJ1-6; TRBD1 matches 7 bases. Germline trimming cut 3 bases from V and 7 bases from J; bases unmatched to any gene: 6. The CDR3 contains 15 residues. Germline assignment: CDR1 MNHNY and CDR2 SVGAGI (reference sequence). The CDR3 DNA follows: TGTGCCAGCAGTTATCTCGGGACAGAGAATTCACCCCTCCACTTT. Translated, it gives CASSYLGTENSPLHF.

The DNA for the CDR3 is TGTGCCACCAGTGATTTAAAGGGGGTTTTCGGGGATGAGCAGTTCTTC. Its protein is CATSDLKGVFGDEQFF. The chain carries TRBV24-1 and TRBJ2-1, with D possibly being TRBD1 (6 bases). The V gene lost 1 base and the J gene lost 8 bases, with 17 bases spanning the gap. This CDR3 spans 16 amino acids. Per germline, CDR1 KGHDR and CDR2 SFDVKD.

In this sample, this clone turned up once. The gene calls are TRBV7-9 and TRBJ1-1; D not resolved. CDR3 length: 17 amino acids. Trimming pared 3 bases from V and 0 bases from J, leaving 17 bases between. Germline loops: CDR1 SEHNR, CDR2 FQNEAQ (reference sequence). The CDR3 nucleotides are TGTGCCAGCAGCTTCTCGGCGGGTAAGGGAATGAACACTGAAGCTTTCTTT. Protein sequence: CASSFSAGKGMNTEAFF.

The V and J genes are TRBV6-1 and TRBJ1-2; 8 bases agree with TRBD1. The V and J ends lost 3 bases and 4 bases, in that order; junction bases with no gene match: 7. CDR3 size: 15 residues. The germline V gene encodes CDR1 MNHNS and CDR2 SASEGT. CDR3 residues: CASSDLGTGPYGYTF. In DNA, the CDR3 is TGTGCCAGCAGTGACCTTGGGACAGGCCCCTATGGCTACACCTTC.